A single sample gave rise to the 32 T cell receptor beta chains below, sequenced in a study of CD8+ T cells in alopecia areata. Following extraction, RNA underwent reverse transcription to cDNA, which served as the sequencing template. Sequencing was performed with immunoSEQ multiplex PCR; in TCRdb, only in-frame clones are kept and a portion is missing. The sample yields around 20,000 clones, without any singletons. Cutaneous lymph node cells were pooled, and they were sorted using CD4, CD8alpha, NKG2D, NKG2ACE and other markers. The specimen was CD8+ T cells sorted from a lymph node. The origin of the receptors is a C3H/HeJ mouse with alopecia areata. MHC haplotype of the strain: H2-k.

As concerns this clone: The TCRdb protein and the DNA translation do not line up at residue 13; the protein shown here was made by translating the DNA. All gene names here are mouse names. Coverage ceases 3 residues before the CDR3 finishes, and the germline J gene fills in the end. The rearrangement links TRBV16 to TRBJ1-3, with 12 bases aligning to TRBD1. Trimming at V came to 5 bases and at J to 2 bases, leaving 4 bases not matched to a gene. This CDR3 has 16 amino acids. Germline CDR1 SGHSA, CDR2 FRNQAP. The part of the CDR3 DNA that was read is TGTGCAAGCAGCACAGGGACAGGGGGCGCTGGAAATACG. The encoded protein is CASSTGTGGAGNT. The CDR3 reads in full as CASSTGTGGAGNTLYF.

This clone was found a few times. Mouse gene names apply. CDR3: CASGDWGATYEQYF. Incomplete CDR3 DNA: TGTGCCAGCGGTGACTGGGGGGCGACCTAT. The chain joins TRBV13-2 to TRBJ2-7; 8 nucleotides match TRBD2. The CDR3 end lies 4 residues beyond the end of the read and is filled in from the germline J gene. CDR3 size: 14 residues. In germline, CDR1 is NNHNN, CDR2 SYGAGS (reference sequence). V gave up 2 bases and J gave up 2 bases; unmatched junction bases: 3.

Concerning this clone: The listed genes are named as in mouse. The read ends 4 residues before the CDR3 terminus; that terminus is restored from the germline J gene. The chain recombines TRBV19 with TRBJ2-1; TRBD2 aligns across 7 bases. The J segment lost 3 bases and the V segment lost 4 bases, leaving 1 base of the junction unmatched. There are 13 residues in the CDR3. Germline-derived CDR1 and CDR2 are FNHDT and SITEND (reference sequence). The sequenced CDR3 bases are TGTGCCAGCAGTGGGGGGGTCTATGCT. Its translation is CASSGGVYA. The full CDR3 protein is CASSGGVYAEQFF.

This clone showed up many times. Gene and germline names: mouse. The read ends 4 residues before the CDR3 terminus; that terminus is restored from the germline J gene. The V call is TRBV13-3, the J call TRBJ1-4; D not certain. V shed 0 bases and J shed 5 bases, with 5 bases lying between them. CDR1 is NNHDY, CDR2 SYVADS, per germline. This CDR3 spans 13 amino acids. The CDR3 loop is CASSDVRNERLFF. The CDR3 DNA, read in part, is TGTGCCAGCAGTGATGTCAGGAACGAA.

This clone was detected ten times or more. Gene labels here are mouse ones. The sequenced fragment ends 4 residues before the CDR3 boundary, so the rest is inferred from the germline J gene. V usage is TRBV31 and J usage is TRBJ1-2, with a weak D call TRBD1 (6 bases). Germline V CDR1 and CDR2: GKSSPN, SITVG. CDR3 length: 14 residues. V gave up 0 bases and J gave up 3 bases, with 11 bases separating them. The CDR3 spells CAWSLTGMDSDYTF. The DNA read from the CDR3 is TGTGCCTGGAGTCTCACAGGGATGGACTCC.

This clone was observed a handful of times. Gene names are mouse gene names. The read terminates 4 residues ahead of where the CDR3 ends, so the germline J gene completes it. The chain carries TRBV13-3 and TRBJ1-1, with D possibly being TRBD1 (6 bases). The V and J ends lost 3 bases and 0 bases respectively, with 12 bases between them. This CDR3 spans 15 amino acids. Germline-derived CDR1 and CDR2 are NNHDY and SYVADS. The CDR3 DNA, read in part, is TGTGCCAGCAGTGGAGGGGACATTTCAAACACA. It translates to CASSGGDISNT. The full-length CDR3 reads as CASSGGDISNTEVFF.

Remarks on this clone: At residue 8, the TCRdb amino acid sequence and the translated nucleotide sequence differ, so the protein here is the DNA translation. With a much larger clone just one base away, this may be a read error. Gene labels here are mouse ones. The sequence runs out 3 residues before the end of the CDR3; the remainder is reconstructed from the germline J gene. This chain connects TRBV19 to TRBJ1-3; D not resolved. Trimming took 4 bases from V and 5 from J, leaving 4 bases between them. Germline V gives CDR1 FNHDT, CDR2 SITEND (reference sequence). CDR3 length equals 11 residues. The CDR3 loop is CASSFRNTLYF. CDR3 DNA, as far as it was read: TGTGCCAGCAGTTTCAGAAATACG.

This clone appeared many times. The gene names here belong to mouse. Sequencing ends 4 residues short of the CDR3 end; the germline J gene provides the rest. The V and J genes are TRBV20 and TRBJ2-7, with TRBD2 matching over 12 bases. J was trimmed by 3 bases and V by 5 bases; bases with no gene match: 5. CDR1 and CDR2 (germline): GFQATS, STVNSAI. The CDR3 sequence is 14 residues long. The CDR3 reads CGASPGLGGYEQYF. CDR3 bases read: TGTGGTGCTTCCCCGGGACTGGGGGGCTAT.

This clone was observed at least ten times. Gene names denote mouse genes. The read falls 4 residues short of the CDR3 end, and the missing part is taken from the germline J gene. This chain connects TRBV1 to TRBJ2-7; D might be TRBD1 (5 bases). Germline V lookup: CDR1 NSQYPW, CDR2 LRSPGD (reference sequence). The CDR3 has 13 amino acids. The CDR3 bases that were read are TGCACCTGCAGTGCAGGGACAAAATAT. Amino acid sequence: CTCSAGTKY. The entire CDR3 protein reads CTCSAGTKYEQYF.

Of note for this clone: The germline and genes are mouse ones. The CDR3 goes on 4 residues after the read ends, and that part is filled in from the germline J gene. This chain joins TRBV19 and TRBJ2-3; unclear D gene. The germline gives CDR1 FNHDT, CDR2 SITEND (reference sequence). The germline V and J ends were trimmed by 2 bases and 0 bases, with 10 bases remaining between them. The CDR3 contains 15 residues. The CDR3 loop reads CASSIGWSSAETLYF. CDR3 DNA (partial): TGTGCCAGCAGTATTGGCTGGTCTAGTGCAGAA. Combining the CDR3 with reference TRBV19 and TRBJ2-3 gives the whole variable domain GGIITQTPKFLIGQEGQKLTLKCQQNFNHDTMYWYRQDSGKGLRLIYYSITENDLQKGDLSEGYDASREKKSSFSLTVTSAQKNEMAVFLCASSIGWSSAETLYFGSGTRLTVL.

As concerns this clone: Any gene name here is a mouse gene name. The read ends 4 residues early relative to the CDR3; the germline J gene fills the gap. The chain uses TRBV19 and TRBJ2-1; TRBD1 matches 8 bases. The germline CDR1 and CDR2 sequences are FNHDT and SITEND (reference sequence). The CDR3 runs to 12 residues. The covered CDR3 bases are TGTGCCAGCAGGGACAGGGAAGCT. This gives the protein CASRDREA. The complete CDR3 reads CASRDREAEQFF.

This clone was counted a few times. Each gene name is a mouse one. The read ends 4 residues shy of where the CDR3 ends; the end is completed using the germline J gene. The V and J genes are TRBV13-2 and TRBJ2-5, with no clear D. The CDR3 consists of 14 residues. V gave up 0 bases and J gave up 0 bases, with 5 bases separating them. From germline, CDR1 is NNHNN and CDR2 SYGAGS (reference sequence). The CDR3 loop is CASGDGQNQDTQYF. The covered CDR3 bases are TGTGCCAGCGGTGATGGACAAAACCAAGAC.

In its sample, this clone was seen a few times. The genes and germline here are from mouse. The read gets to within 4 residues of the CDR3 end, and the germline J gene fills in the rest. This sequence joins TRBV19 and TRBJ1-2; TRBD1 might be the D (5 bases). V was trimmed by 2 bases and J by 2 bases, leaving 10 bases between them. The germline CDR1 and CDR2 sequences are FNHDT and SITEND (reference sequence). There are 14 residues in the CDR3. The covered CDR3 bases are TGTGCCAGCAGTATGGGCAGGGTGAACTCC. It specifies CASSMGRVNS. The whole CDR3 region reads CASSMGRVNSDYTF. Combining the CDR3 with reference TRBV19 and TRBJ1-2 gives the whole variable domain GGIITQTPKFLIGQEGQKLTLKCQQNFNHDTMYWYRQDSGKGLRLIYYSITENDLQKGDLSEGYDASREKKSSFSLTVTSAQKNEMAVFLCASSMGRVNSDYTFGSGTRLLVI.

This clone has a count of ten or more. Germline and genes here are mouse. The read halts 4 residues ahead of the CDR3 end, with the missing end drawn from the germline J gene. J is TRBJ2-3 and V is TRBV13-3, with 14 bases lining up with TRBD2. This CDR3 has 16 amino acids. Germline V gene sequence: CDR1 NNHDY, CDR2 SYVADS. After removal of 5 bases from V and 1 base from J, the junction contained 3 bases not matched to a gene. This chain's CDR3 is CASRGLGGRGAETLYF. The part of the CDR3 DNA that was read is TGTGCCAGCAGGGGACTGGGGGGGCGCGGTGCAGAA.

A word on this clone: All gene names here are mouse names. Sequencing ends 4 residues short of the CDR3 end; the germline J gene provides the rest. The chain links TRBV13-2 to TRBJ1-1; 8 nucleotides line up with TRBD1. With 3 bases clipped from V and 3 bases from J, the junction kept 1 base outside the gene matches. The length of the CDR3 is 13 residues. The germline V gene encodes CDR1 NNHNN and CDR2 SYGAGS (reference sequence). Partial CDR3 DNA: TGTGCCAGCGGTGCGGACAGGGACACA. The encoded protein is CASGADRDT. The whole CDR3 is CASGADRDTEVFF.

This clone appeared many times. Mouse gene names apply. Read sequence stops 4 residues before the CDR3 end, and the germline J gene provides the missing end. The V and J genes are TRBV1 and TRBJ2-1; 7 bases match TRBD1. The CDR3 has 14 residues. The V segment lost 3 bases and the J segment 1 base; nucleotides outside the gene matches: 0. Looked up from germline, CDR1 is NSQYPW and CDR2 is LRSPGD (reference sequence). Partial CDR3 DNA: TGCACCTGCAGTGCGACAGGGAACTATGCT. Its protein is CTCSATGNYA. The full CDR3 protein reads CTCSATGNYAEQFF.

This clone was picked up many times. Genes here carry mouse names. The CDR3 is CASSSPGQTNERLFF. CDR3 DNA, as far as it was read: TGTGCAAGCAGCTCTCCGGGACAGACCAACGAA. The chain uses TRBV16 and TRBJ1-4; 7 bases line up with TRBD1. The read terminates 4 residues ahead of where the CDR3 ends, so the germline J gene completes it. J gave up 3 bases and V 4 bases, and 5 bases lay outside the gene matches. CDR1 SGHSA and CDR2 FRNQAP come from the germline V gene. The CDR3 extends over 15 amino acids.

A few counts support this clone. Any gene name here is a mouse gene name. The sequence runs out 4 residues before the end of the CDR3; the remainder is reconstructed from the germline J gene. V is TRBV1 and J is TRBJ1-4; the D gene is possibly TRBD1 (5 bases). The CDR3 spans 15 residues. The germline V and J ends were trimmed by 5 bases and 0 bases, with 10 bases remaining between them. Germline CDR1 NSQYPW, CDR2 LRSPGD (reference sequence). Partial CDR3 DNA: TGCACCTGCAGTCCCCAGACAGTTTCCAACGAA. Translated: CTCSPQTVSNE. The entire CDR3 is CTCSPQTVSNERLFF.

This clone was observed a few times. All gene names here are mouse names. The DNA ends 4 residues before the CDR3 does, and the rest of the CDR3 is filled in from the germline J gene. This chain links TRBV12-1 with TRBJ2-1, with TRBD1 matching over 8 bases. The germline V gene encodes CDR1 SGHSN and CDR2 HYEKVE. The CDR3 length is 15 residues. The V segment lost 0 bases and the J segment 4 bases; nucleotides outside the gene matches: 4. CDR3 bases read: TGTGCCAGCTCTCTCGGGACAGGTTGGTATGCT. Translating it yields CASSLGTGWYA. The full CDR3 protein is CASSLGTGWYAEQFF. The full variable domain, rest sourced from reference TRBV12-1 and TRBJ2-1, is DSGVVQSPRHIIKEKGGRSVLTCIPISGHSNVVWYQQTLGKELKFLIQHYEKVERDKGFLPSRFSVQQFDDYHSEMNMSALELEDSAMYFCASSLGTGWYAEQFFGPGTRLTVL.

This clone was picked up many times. Germline and genes here are mouse. Read sequence stops 4 residues before the CDR3 end, and the germline J gene provides the missing end. The chain recombines TRBV1 with TRBJ2-5, with D perhaps TRBD2 (7 bases). Trimming stripped 1 base from V and 2 bases from J, with 13 bases between. Germline V CDR1 and CDR2: NSQYPW, LRSPGD (reference sequence). This CDR3 spans 16 amino acids. The CDR3 bases that were read are TGCACCTGCAGTGCAGTCGGGGGGCGCGGCCAAGAC. It encodes CTCSAVGGRGQD. The whole CDR3 sequence reads CTCSAVGGRGQDTQYF.

This clone turned up a few times. Here the gene names and germline are mouse. The observed sequence ends 4 residues before the CDR3 terminus, with the missing tail filled in from the germline J gene. The genes are TRBV13-2 and TRBJ2-7; 10 bases are shared with TRBD2. CDR1 NNHNN and CDR2 SYGAGS come from the germline V gene (reference sequence). The CDR3 sequence is 14 residues long. The CDR3 protein is CASGDGLGEYEQYF. The CDR3 bases that were read are TGTGCCAGCGGTGACGGACTGGGGGAATAT.

Only a few counts were recorded for this clone. At residue 13, the DNA translation does not agree with TCRdb's protein; the protein displayed here is the one encoded by the DNA. Gene names follow the mouse nomenclature. The sequenced fragment ends 3 residues before the CDR3 boundary, so the rest is inferred from the germline J gene. This chain uses TRBV5 with TRBJ1-3; 7 bases are a match to TRBD1. CDR3 length equals 16 residues. With V trimmed by 1 base and J by 0 bases, 3 bases remained unmatched. Germline CDR1 reads LGHNA; CDR2 reads YNLKQL (reference sequence). The CDR3 DNA, read in part, is TGTGCCAGCAGCCAAGGGACAGGCCCTTCTGGAAATACG. Protein product: CASSQGTGPSGNT. In full, the CDR3 is CASSQGTGPSGNTLYF.

This clone occurred many times. All gene names here are mouse names. The read ends 4 residues before the CDR3 terminus; that terminus is restored from the germline J gene. The rearrangement joins TRBV3 to TRBJ2-5; 7 bases match TRBD2. J was trimmed by 1 base and V by 3 bases; bases with no gene match: 7. Germline V gene sequence: CDR1 SNHLY, CDR2 FYNGKV (reference sequence). This CDR3 comprises 16 residues. The chain's CDR3 is CASSFITGEDQDTQYF. CDR3 DNA (partial): TGTGCCAGCAGCTTCATCACTGGGGAAGACCAAGAC.

The sample holds a few counts of this clone. Gene names refer to mouse genes. The sequenced fragment ends 4 residues before the CDR3 boundary, so the rest is inferred from the germline J gene. The chain carries TRBV2 and TRBJ2-5; TRBD2 aligns across 8 bases. The CDR3 runs to 15 residues. Germline V CDR1 and CDR2: LGHNA, YSYQKL. CDR3 region: CASSQDRGLVDTQYF. CDR3 DNA, as far as it was read: TGTGCCAGCAGCCAAGATAGGGGACTGGTAGAC.

This clone has a handful of counts. Genes here carry mouse names. The read gets to within 4 residues of the CDR3 end, and the germline J gene fills in the rest. This chain joins TRBV13-3 and TRBJ2-2; D call uncertain. The V and J ends lost 6 bases and 0 bases respectively, with 3 bases between them. Germline CDR1 NNHDY, CDR2 SYVADS. CDR3 size: 12 residues. The covered CDR3 bases are TGTGCCAGCACAGCAAACACCGGG. It is translated as CASTANTG. The complete CDR3 protein is CASTANTGQLYF.

This clone was counted at least ten times. The genes and germline here are from mouse. The read stops 4 residues short of the end of the CDR3; the missing end is completed from the germline J gene. The V and J genes are TRBV13-3 and TRBJ1-2; 8 bases line up with TRBD1. The CDR3 runs to 13 residues. CDR1 and CDR2 (germline): NNHDY, SYVADS. The V and J ends lost 3 bases and 3 bases, in that order; junction bases with no gene match: 1. CDR3: CASSGQGYSDYTF. The sequenced CDR3 bases are TGTGCCAGCAGTGGACAGGGGTACTCC.

This clone rates as medium-sized. Gene and germline names: mouse. The read terminates 4 residues ahead of where the CDR3 ends, so the germline J gene completes it. This same CDR3 is encoded by further DNA sequences in the sample. The rearrangement joins TRBV13-3 to TRBJ1-2; 10 nucleotides align to TRBD1. The CDR3 length is 13 residues. The J segment lost 4 bases and the V segment lost 3 bases, leaving 0 bases of the junction unmatched. In germline, CDR1 is NNHDY, CDR2 SYVADS. The part of the CDR3 DNA that was read is TGTGCCAGCAGTGGGACAGGGGGCTCC. This sequence encodes CASSGTGGS. The full-length CDR3 reads as CASSGTGGSDYTF.

This clone turned up a few times. Mouse gene names and germline throughout. With the read ending 4 residues before the CDR3 end, the germline J gene is used to fill in that end. The chain uses TRBV1 and TRBJ2-1; D may be TRBD1 (6 bases). The germline V and J ends were trimmed by 4 bases and 1 base, with 8 bases remaining between them. The CDR3 covers 14 residues. The germline gives CDR1 NSQYPW, CDR2 LRSPGD (reference sequence). The part of the CDR3 DNA that was read is TGCACCTGCAGTGAGAGGGGGAACTATGCT. This translates into CTCSERGNYA. The whole CDR3 sequence is CTCSERGNYAEQFF.

Regarding this clone: Germline and genes here are mouse. The CDR3 end is not reached by the read, which stops 4 residues before it; the germline J gene fills it in. The chain uses TRBV17 and TRBJ2-1; perhaps TRBD1 as D (6 bases). CDR1 and CDR2 (germline): MNHDT, YYDKIL. V shed 1 base and J shed 3 bases, with 10 bases lying between them. The CDR3 runs 15 residues. This CDR3 reads CASSRGQGIYAEQFF. The part of the CDR3 DNA that was read is TGTGCTAGCAGTAGAGGTCAGGGGATCTATGCT.

Regarding this clone: Any gene name here is a mouse gene name. The read halts 4 residues ahead of the CDR3 end, with the missing end drawn from the germline J gene. This chain joins TRBV13-1 and TRBJ2-1, with a weak D call TRBD2 (6 bases). There are 15 residues in the CDR3. CDR1 is NSHNY and CDR2 is SYGAGN in the germline V gene. Trimming took 1 base from V and 4 from J, leaving 12 bases between them. Partial CDR3 DNA: TGTGCCAGCAGTGATAGGCCTGGGGAATATGCT. This codes for CASSDRPGEYA. The entire CDR3 sequence reads CASSDRPGEYAEQFF.

Only a few counts were recorded for this clone. These gene names are mouse names. The observed sequence ends 4 residues before the CDR3 terminus, with the missing tail filled in from the germline J gene. The chain recombines TRBV16 with TRBJ1-1, with no clear D. The CDR3 is 11 amino acids. From germline, CDR1 is SGHSA and CDR2 FRNQAP. The CDR3 DNA, read in part, is TGTGCAAGCAGCTTTCCAACA. Its protein is CASSFPT. The full CDR3 is CASSFPTEVFF.

This clone came up a few times. The gene names here belong to mouse. The read gets to within 4 residues of the CDR3 end, and the germline J gene fills in the rest. This sequence joins TRBV1 and TRBJ2-4; 10 bases match TRBD2. CDR3 size: 15 residues. The germline V gene has CDR1 NSQYPW and CDR2 LRSPGD (reference sequence). The CDR3 is CTCSAEGLGENTLYF. CDR3 DNA, as far as it was read: TGCACCTGCAGTGCAGAAGGACTGGGGGAAAAC.